The rows below give T cell receptor beta chains drawn from one sample of a study of T cells in Graves' hyperthyroidism and ophthalmopathy. TCRdb re-analysed the multiplex PCR reads in MiXCR, keeping a single row per CDR3 protein. Here the sample spans about 710,000 distinct CDR3 sequences, 16% being singletons. The sample taken for sequencing was blood. Receptors were obtained from a man aged 18 to 29 with Graves' hyperthyroidism. Both conserved end residues are trimmed from each CDR3. D genes are given only for firm matches.

TRBJ1-1,.,TRBV19,ASKFTGPGPEAF
TRBJ1-5,TRBD1,TRBV6-2/TRBV6-3,ASRTGGFNQPQH
TRBJ1-6,TRBD1,TRBV3-1,ASSQEPGQGNSPLH
TRBJ1-1,.,TRBV20-1,SAKRVSTEAF
TRBJ2-3,TRBD2,TRBV12-3/TRBV12-4,ASSFATSGRPTDTQY
TRBJ1-2,.,TRBV7-9,ASSLGGASGYGYT
TRBJ2-1,TRBD2,TRBV2,ASSEVLAGRNEQF
TRBJ2-1,TRBD2,TRBV12-3/TRBV12-4,ASSFSAGASNEQF
TRBJ2-7,.,TRBV11-3,ASSPPGQITYEQY
TRBJ1-4,.,TRBV18,ASSSRDGRNEKLF
TRBJ2-7,TRBD1,TRBV11-2,ASSLDRDRGYEQY
TRBJ2-7,TRBD2,TRBV20-1,SARGPSGGYEQY
TRBJ2-1,.,TRBV30,AWSVWPLEQF
TRBJ2-3,.,TRBV20-1,SATLRGRTDTQY
TRBJ1-1,.,TRBV4-2,ASSQQPGTSIKAF
TRBJ2-3,.,TRBV6-1,ASTTGGTQY
TRBJ1-4,.,TRBV6-1,ASSGTEEKLF
TRBJ2-3,.,TRBV7-3,ASRPTGIDTQY
TRBJ2-5,.,TRBV7-3,ASSLSLQETQY
TRBJ2-7,TRBD1,TRBV2,ASSLIGTGDIEQY
TRBJ2-3,.,TRBV7-8,ASSSATLPTTDTQY
TRBJ2-1,.,TRBV28,ASRPRGTSYNEQF
TRBJ2-7,TRBD1,TRBV29-1,SVGRTGGSEQY
TRBJ2-7,.,TRBV15,ATSRVQGYEQY
TRBJ1-4,.,TRBV12-3/TRBV12-4,ASSLSPRVGNEKLF
TRBJ1-2,.,TRBV6-1,ASIPGGRNYGYT
TRBJ2-3,.,TRBV7-2,ASRRTGAPDTQY
TRBJ2-7,.,TRBV28,ASSPHQPDEQY
TRBJ1-2,.,TRBV29-1,SVGQAFGYGYT
TRBJ2-1,TRBD2,TRBV19,ASTTTERGAYNEQF
TRBJ2-5,.,TRBV7-9,ASSLGQVQETQY
TRBJ2-5,.,TRBV5-1,ASSDPGQQETQY
TRBJ2-3,.,TRBV5-1,ASRGADTQY
TRBJ2-1,.,TRBV4-3,ASSQEPGQNTNEQF
TRBJ1-1,.,TRBV7-2,ASSLVVGRGDTEAF
TRBJ1-2,.,TRBV28,ASSRGIGYGYT
TRBJ2-7,TRBD2,TRBV28,ASSRGTSSSYEQY
TRBJ2-1,.,TRBV11-2,ASSLIVPRSSYNEQF
TRBJ2-5,.,TRBV20-1,SARGPLTGETQY
TRBJ2-3,TRBD2,TRBV30,AWSARESTDTQY
TRBJ2-7,.,TRBV5-6,ASSPGTPGMAQY
TRBJ2-7,.,TRBV6-1,ASSYADSYEQY
TRBJ2-2,.,TRBV24-1,ATSDSYTGELF
TRBJ2-4,TRBD2,TRBV11-3,ASSLGPPLAAGGENIQY
TRBJ2-7,.,TRBV18,ASSPKGRSEQY